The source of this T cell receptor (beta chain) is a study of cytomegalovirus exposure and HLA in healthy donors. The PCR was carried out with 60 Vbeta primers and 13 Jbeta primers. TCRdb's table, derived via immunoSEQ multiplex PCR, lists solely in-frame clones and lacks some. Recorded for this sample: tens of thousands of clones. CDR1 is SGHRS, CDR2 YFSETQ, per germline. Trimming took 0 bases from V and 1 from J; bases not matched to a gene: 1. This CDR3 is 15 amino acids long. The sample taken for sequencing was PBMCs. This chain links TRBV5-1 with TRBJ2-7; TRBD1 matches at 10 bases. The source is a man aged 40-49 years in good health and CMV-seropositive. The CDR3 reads CASSLGTGGSYEQYF. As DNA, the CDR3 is TGCGCCAGCAGCTTGGGGACAGGGGGATCCTACGAGCAGTACTTC.